This entry describes one T cell receptor beta chain. Its specificity is unknown. The record originates from a study of cytomegalovirus exposure and HLA in healthy donors. At the level of the study: Out of 150 million to 200 million T cells, an earlier analysis found roughly 100 million unique TCR beta sequences in total.

General study points: Both high specificity and high sensitivity reportedly marked the classifier's diagnosis of cytomegalovirus status.

The germline V gene has CDR1 SGHDN and CDR2 FVKESK. Trimming removed 4 bases from V and 7 bases from J, with 16 bases in between. The CDR3 is 15 amino acids. 60 Vbeta and 13 Jbeta primers were used in PCR. The assay was immunoSEQ multiplex PCR, and TCRdb's table has in-frame clones only and misses some. The table shows about 120,000 clones, with around 81% occurring only once. The sequenced sample was PBMCs. The sequence derives from a woman in her thirties or forties in good health and CMV-seronegative. The rearrangement uses TRBV14 and TRBJ1-4; no clear D gene. CDR3 sequence reads: CASSRVGGASEKLFF. The CDR3 nucleotides are TGTGCCAGCAGCCGAGTGGGAGGAGCGAGTGAAAAACTGTTTTTT.